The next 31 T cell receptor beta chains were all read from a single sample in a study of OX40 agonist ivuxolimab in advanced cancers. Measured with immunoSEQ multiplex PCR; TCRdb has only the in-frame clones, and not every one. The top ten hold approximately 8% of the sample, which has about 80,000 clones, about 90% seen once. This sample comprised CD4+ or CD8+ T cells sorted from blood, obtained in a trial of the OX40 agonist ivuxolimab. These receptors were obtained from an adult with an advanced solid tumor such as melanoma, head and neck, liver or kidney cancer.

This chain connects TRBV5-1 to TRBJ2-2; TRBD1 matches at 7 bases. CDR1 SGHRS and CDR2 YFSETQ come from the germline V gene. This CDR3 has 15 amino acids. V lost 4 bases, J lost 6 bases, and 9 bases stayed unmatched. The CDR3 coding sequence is TGCGCCAGCAGCCGCTACAGGGGTGGTGCCGGGGAGCTGTTTTTT. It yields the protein CASSRYRGGAGELFF.

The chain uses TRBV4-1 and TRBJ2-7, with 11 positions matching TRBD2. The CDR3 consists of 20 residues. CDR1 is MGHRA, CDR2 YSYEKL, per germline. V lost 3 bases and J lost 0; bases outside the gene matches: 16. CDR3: CASSHPGTSGSFTVSYEQYF. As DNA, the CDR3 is TGCGCCAGCAGCCACCCCGGGACTAGCGGCTCCTTCACCGTCTCCTACGAGCAGTACTTC.

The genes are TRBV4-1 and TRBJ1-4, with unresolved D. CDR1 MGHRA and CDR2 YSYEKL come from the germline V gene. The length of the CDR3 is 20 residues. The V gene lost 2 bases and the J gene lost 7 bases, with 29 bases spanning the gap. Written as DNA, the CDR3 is TGCGCCAGCAGCCAACCCCTCGGGCTCCCCGGAGACGAAGGGAGTGAAAAACTGTTTTTT. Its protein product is CASSQPLGLPGDEGSEKLFF.

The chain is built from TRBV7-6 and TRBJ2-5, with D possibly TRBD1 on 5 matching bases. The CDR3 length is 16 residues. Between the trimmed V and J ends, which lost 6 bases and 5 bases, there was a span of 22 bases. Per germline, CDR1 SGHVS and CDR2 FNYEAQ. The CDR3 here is CASRSKTDMGLETQYF. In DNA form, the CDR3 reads TGTGCCAGCAGAAGTAAGACGGACATGGGGCTTGAGACCCAGTACTTC.

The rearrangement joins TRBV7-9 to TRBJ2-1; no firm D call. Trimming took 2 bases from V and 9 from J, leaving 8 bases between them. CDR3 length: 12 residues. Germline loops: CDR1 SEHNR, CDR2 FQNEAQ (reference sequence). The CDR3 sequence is CASSLWGGEQFF. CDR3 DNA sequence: TGTGCCAGCAGCTTATGGGGTGGTGAGCAGTTCTTC.

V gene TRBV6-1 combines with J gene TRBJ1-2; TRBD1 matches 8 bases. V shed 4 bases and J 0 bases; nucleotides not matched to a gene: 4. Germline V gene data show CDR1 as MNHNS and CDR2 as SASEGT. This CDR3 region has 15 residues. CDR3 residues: CASSVGTGTNYGYTF. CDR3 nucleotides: TGTGCCAGCAGTGTCGGGACAGGTACTAACTATGGCTACACCTTC.

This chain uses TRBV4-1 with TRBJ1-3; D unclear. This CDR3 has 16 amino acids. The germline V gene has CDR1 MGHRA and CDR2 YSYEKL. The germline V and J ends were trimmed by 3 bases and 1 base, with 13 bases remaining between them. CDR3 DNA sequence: TGCGCCAGCAGCCAGATAGCCGGGGAGTCTGGAAACACCATATATTTT. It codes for CASSQIAGESGNTIYF.

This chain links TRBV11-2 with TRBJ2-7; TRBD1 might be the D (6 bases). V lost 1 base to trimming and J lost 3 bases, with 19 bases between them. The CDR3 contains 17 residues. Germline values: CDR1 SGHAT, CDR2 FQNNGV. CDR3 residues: CASSLAGAGSTIYEQYF. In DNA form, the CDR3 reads TGTGCCAGCAGCTTAGCAGGGGCAGGGAGTACAATCTACGAGCAGTACTTC.

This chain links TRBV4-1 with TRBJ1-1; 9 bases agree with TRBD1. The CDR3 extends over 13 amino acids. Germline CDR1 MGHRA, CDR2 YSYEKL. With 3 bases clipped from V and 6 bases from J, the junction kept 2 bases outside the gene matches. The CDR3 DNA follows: TGCGCCAGCAGCCAGGACAGGGGCCCTGAAGCTTTCTTT. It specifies CASSQDRGPEAFF.

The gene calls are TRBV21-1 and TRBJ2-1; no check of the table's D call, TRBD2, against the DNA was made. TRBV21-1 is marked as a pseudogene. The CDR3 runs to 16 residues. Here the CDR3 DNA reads TGTGCCAGCAGCCCCTGGAGGGCGGGGGGATACAATGAGCAGTTCTTC. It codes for CASSPWRAGGYNEQFF.

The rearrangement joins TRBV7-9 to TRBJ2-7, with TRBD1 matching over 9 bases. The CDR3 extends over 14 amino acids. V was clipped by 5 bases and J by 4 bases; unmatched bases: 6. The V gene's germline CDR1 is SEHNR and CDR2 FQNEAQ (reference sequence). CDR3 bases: TGTGCCAGCAGCAGGACAGGGGCCGGGTACGAGCAGTACTTC. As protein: CASSRTGAGYEQYF.

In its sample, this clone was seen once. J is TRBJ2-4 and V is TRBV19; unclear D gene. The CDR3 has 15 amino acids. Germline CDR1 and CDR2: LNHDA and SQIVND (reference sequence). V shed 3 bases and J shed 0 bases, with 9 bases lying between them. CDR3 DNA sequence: TGTGCCAGTAGTATGTGGGGTTTAGCCAAAAACATTCAGTACTTC. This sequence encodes CASSMWGLAKNIQYF.

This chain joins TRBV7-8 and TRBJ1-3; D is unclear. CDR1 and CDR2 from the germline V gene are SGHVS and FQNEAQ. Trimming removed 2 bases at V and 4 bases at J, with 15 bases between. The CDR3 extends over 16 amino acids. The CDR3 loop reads CASSLSSEGAGNTIYF. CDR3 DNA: TGTGCCAGCAGCTTATCTTCTGAGGGTGCCGGAAACACCATATATTTT.

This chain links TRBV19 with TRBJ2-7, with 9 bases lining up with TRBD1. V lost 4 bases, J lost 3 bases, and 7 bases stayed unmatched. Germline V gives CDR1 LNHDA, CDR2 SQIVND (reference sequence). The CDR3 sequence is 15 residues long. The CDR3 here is CASSSWTGAVYEQYF. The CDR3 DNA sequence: TGTGCCAGTAGTAGCTGGACAGGGGCGGTCTACGAGCAGTACTTC.

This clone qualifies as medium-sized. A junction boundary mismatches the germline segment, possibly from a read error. The CDR3 nucleotides are TGTGCCAGCAGTGAGTCACCTTCCTTC. Protein product: CASSESPSF. The rearrangement uses TRBV6-1 and TRBJ1-2; D unclear. The CDR3 has 9 amino acids. Germline CDR1 and CDR2: MNHNS and SASEGT.

The CDR3 protein is CASSLFSTGGAEAFF. The CDR3 bases are TGTGCCAGCAGTCTCTTTTCGACAGGGGGTGCTGAAGCTTTCTTT. This chain connects TRBV27 to TRBJ1-1, with 9 bases lining up with TRBD1. The length of the CDR3 is 15 residues. The V gene's germline CDR1 is MNHEY and CDR2 SMNVEV (reference sequence). Trimming removed 5 bases from V and 6 bases from J; junction bases left unmatched: 10.

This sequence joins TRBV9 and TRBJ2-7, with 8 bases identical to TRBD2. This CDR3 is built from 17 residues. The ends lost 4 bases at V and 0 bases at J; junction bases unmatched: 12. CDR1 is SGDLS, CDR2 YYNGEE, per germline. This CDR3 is CASSLGSGGQSSYEQYF. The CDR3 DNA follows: TGTGCCAGCAGCCTCGGGAGCGGGGGCCAGAGCTCCTACGAGCAGTACTTC. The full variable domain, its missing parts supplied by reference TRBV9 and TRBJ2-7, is DSGVTQTPKHLITATGQRVTLRCSPRSGDLSVYWYQQSLDQGLQFLIQYYNGEERAKGNILERFSAQQFPDLHSELNLSSLELGDSALYFCASSLGSGGQSSYEQYFGPGTRLTVT.

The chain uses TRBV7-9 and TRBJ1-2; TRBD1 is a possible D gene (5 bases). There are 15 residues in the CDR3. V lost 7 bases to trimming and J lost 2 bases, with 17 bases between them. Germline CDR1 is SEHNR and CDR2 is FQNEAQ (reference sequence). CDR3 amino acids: CASTPPGPRNYGYTF. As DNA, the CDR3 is TGTGCCAGCACCCCTCCGGGGCCTCGAAACTATGGCTACACCTTC.

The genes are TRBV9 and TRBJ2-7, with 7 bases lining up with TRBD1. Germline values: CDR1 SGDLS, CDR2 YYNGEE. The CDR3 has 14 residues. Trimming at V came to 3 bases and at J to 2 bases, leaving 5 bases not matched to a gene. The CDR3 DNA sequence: TGTGCCAGCAGCGCGACAGGGAAACCCTACGAGCAGTACTTC. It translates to CASSATGKPYEQYF.

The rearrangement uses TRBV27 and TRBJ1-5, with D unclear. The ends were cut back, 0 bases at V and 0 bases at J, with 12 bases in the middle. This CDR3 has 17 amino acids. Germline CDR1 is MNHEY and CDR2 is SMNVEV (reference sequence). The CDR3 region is CASSLSNPRYSNQPQHF. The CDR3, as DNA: TGTGCCAGCAGTTTATCCAACCCACGATATAGCAATCAGCCCCAGCATTTT.

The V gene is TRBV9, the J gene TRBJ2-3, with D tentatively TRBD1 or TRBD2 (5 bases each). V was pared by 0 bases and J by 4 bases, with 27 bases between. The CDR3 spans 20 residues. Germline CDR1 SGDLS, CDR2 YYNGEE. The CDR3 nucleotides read TGTGCCAGCAGCGTAGAGGGGACCGGGACGGCCGATCTTAAGGCAGATACGCAGTATTTT. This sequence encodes CASSVEGTGTADLKADTQYF.

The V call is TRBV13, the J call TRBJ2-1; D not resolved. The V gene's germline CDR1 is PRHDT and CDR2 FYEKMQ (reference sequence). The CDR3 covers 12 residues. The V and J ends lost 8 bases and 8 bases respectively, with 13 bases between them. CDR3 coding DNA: TGTGCCAGCGCGGCAGGTGGCGATGAGCAGTTCTTC. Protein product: CASAAGGDEQFF.

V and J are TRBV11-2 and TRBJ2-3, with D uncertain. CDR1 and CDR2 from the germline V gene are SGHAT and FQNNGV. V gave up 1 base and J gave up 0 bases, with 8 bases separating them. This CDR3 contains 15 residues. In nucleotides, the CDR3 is TGTGCCAGCAGCTTAGTTTTCGGCAGCACAGATACGCAGTATTTT. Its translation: CASSLVFGSTDTQYF.

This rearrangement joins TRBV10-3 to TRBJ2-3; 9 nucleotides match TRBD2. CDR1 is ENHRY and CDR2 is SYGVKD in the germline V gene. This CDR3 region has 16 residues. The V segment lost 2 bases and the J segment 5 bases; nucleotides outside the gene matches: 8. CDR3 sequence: CAISETYSGGKDTQYF. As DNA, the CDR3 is TGTGCCATCAGTGAGACTTATAGCGGGGGAAAAGATACGCAGTATTTT.

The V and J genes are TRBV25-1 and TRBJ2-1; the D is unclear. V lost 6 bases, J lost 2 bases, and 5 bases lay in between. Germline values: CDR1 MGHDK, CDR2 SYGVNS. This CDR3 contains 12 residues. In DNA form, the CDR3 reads TGTGCCAGCAGGGTCCCCTACAATGAGCAGTTCTTC. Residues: CASRVPYNEQFF.

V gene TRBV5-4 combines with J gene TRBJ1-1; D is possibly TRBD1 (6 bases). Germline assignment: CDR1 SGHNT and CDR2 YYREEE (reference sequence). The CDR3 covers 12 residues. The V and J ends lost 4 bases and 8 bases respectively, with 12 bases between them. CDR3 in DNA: TGTGCCAGCAGCGCAGGGGTGACCGAAGCTTTCTTT. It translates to CASSAGVTEAFF.

CDR3 coding DNA: TGCGCCAGCAGCTTGAGGGGGGCGGGACTAGACTCCTACGAGCAGTACTTC. It yields the protein CASSLRGAGLDSYEQYF. This chain connects TRBV5-1 to TRBJ2-7; 8 bases line up with TRBD2. The CDR3 loop spans 17 amino acids. CDR1 SGHRS and CDR2 YFSETQ come from the germline V gene. The V gene end was trimmed by 1 base and the J gene end by 0 bases; junction bases not matched to a gene: 9.

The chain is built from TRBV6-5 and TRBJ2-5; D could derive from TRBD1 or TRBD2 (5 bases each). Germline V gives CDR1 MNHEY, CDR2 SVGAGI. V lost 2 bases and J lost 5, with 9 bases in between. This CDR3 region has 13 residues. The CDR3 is CASSYPEGETQYF. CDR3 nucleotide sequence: TGTGCCAGCAGTTACCCCGAGGGGGAGACCCAGTACTTC.

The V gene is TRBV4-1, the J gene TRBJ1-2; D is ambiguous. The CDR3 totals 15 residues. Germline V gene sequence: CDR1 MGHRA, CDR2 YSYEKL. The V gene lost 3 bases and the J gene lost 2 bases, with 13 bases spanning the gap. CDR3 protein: CASSHPISGNYGYTF. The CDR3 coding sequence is TGCGCCAGCAGCCATCCTATTTCTGGGAACTATGGCTACACCTTC.

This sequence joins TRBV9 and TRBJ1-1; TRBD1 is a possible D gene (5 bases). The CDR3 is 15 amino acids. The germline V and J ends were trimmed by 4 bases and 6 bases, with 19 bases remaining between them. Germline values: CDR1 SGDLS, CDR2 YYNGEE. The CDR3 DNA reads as TGTGCCAGCAGCCCAAGCGGACACGTTGGGTCTGAAGCTTTCTTT. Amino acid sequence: CASSPSGHVGSEAFF.

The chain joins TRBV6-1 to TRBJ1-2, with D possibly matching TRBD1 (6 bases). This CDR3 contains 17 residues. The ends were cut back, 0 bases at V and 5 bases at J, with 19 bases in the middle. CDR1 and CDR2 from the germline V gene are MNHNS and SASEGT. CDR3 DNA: TGTGCCAGCAGTGAAGCGCGGGAAACAGGGCCGGCTTATGGCTACACCTTC. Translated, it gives CASSEARETGPAYGYTF.